Reported below is one T cell receptor (beta chain). Per germline, CDR1 SGHVS and CDR2 FQNEAQ. CDR3 length equals 12 residues. V lost 5 bases to trimming and J lost 4 bases, with 9 bases between them. This record belongs to a study of prognosis after radiotherapy for stage I lung cancer. Study in general: Patients with newly diagnosed primary stage I lung tumors numbered over 13, with a few others having oligometastatic NSCLC after surgical resection of the primary tumor. No significant progression was observed in about 14 patients, whereas a few developed distant metastases a median of about seven months after radiotherapy.

Amplicons of TCR beta CDR3 were generated from genomic DNA by two-round multiplex PCR. Gene-specific primers for each TRBV and TRBJ gene drove first-round PCR. Using its own MiXCR run on the multiplex PCR reads, TCRdb lists one record per CDR3 protein. The repertoire holds fewer than 20,000 distinct CDR3 sequences, less than 45% seen once, with about two fifths in the top ten. Source: PBMCs, taken before or after stereotactic body radiation therapy (not recorded which). The clonotype comes from a donor over 45 with non-small cell lung cancer. V and J are TRBV7-8 and TRBJ2-7, with no clear D. The CDR3 DNA reads as TGTGCCAGCAGCCTGAACGGGTACGAGCAGTACTTC. This codes for CASSLNGYEQYF.